The present TCR beta chain was sequenced within a study of T cells in localized non-small cell lung cancer. Study-level points and caveats: Appearing in adjacent lung were a median about 50 of the top 100 tumor clones. Owing to sequencing of a solitary tumor region, heterogeneity cannot be discounted.

Profiling relied on immunoSEQ multiplex PCR, and the TCRdb table lists in-frame clones only, not all of them. Of hundreds of clones in the sample, less than 30% are singletons; the top ten hold approximately 26%. The sample holds a few counts of this clone. Its antigen remains unidentified. Germline V lookup: CDR1 SGHNT, CDR2 YENEEA. Trimming at V came to 0 bases and at J to 7 bases, leaving 2 bases not matched to a gene. There are 16 residues in the CDR3. The authors took atypia-free adjacent lung at least 2 cm from the tumor margin. V is TRBV11-3 and J is TRBJ2-1; 14 bases agree with TRBD2. The clonotype comes from a male donor aged 60 or older with stage I lung adenocarcinoma. The sequencing here drew on normal lung tissue next to the tumor, taken before any cancer treatment. CDR3 nucleotides: TGTGCCAGCAGCTTAGACAGGACTAGCGGGGGGAATGAGCAGTTCTTC. Its protein is CASSLDRTSGGNEQFF.